This T cell receptor beta chain was recovered during a study of CD8 T cells in ankylosing spondylitis. Germline CDR1 SGHAT, CDR2 FQNNGV. J was trimmed by 1 base and V by 1 base; bases with no gene match: 2. The CDR3 has 15 residues. To note about this clonotype: Antigen: not known.

General study results and limits: Clones that were linked to disease were CD8+ and were relatively rare in peripheral blood. Several highly homologous variants made up a TCR beta motif that seemed to typify ankylosing spondylitis blood.

TCRdb independently ran MiXCR on the 5' RACE reads; one entry per CDR3 protein. The sample shows around 480,000 distinct CDR3 sequences, more than 15% of them seen only once. Specimen: blood, either unsorted or a sorted T cell fraction (not recorded which). The sequence was collected from a male donor with ankylosing spondylitis. The V gene is TRBV11-2, the J gene TRBJ2-3; 7 bases match TRBD2. The DNA for the CDR3 is TGTGCCAGCAGCTTAGTAGGGAGGGGCACAGATACGCAGTATTTT. Encoded protein: CASSLVGRGTDTQYF.